What follows are 14 T cell receptor beta chains derived from one specimen sequenced in a study of blood T cell repertoires in COVID-19. Clones were read by immunoSEQ multiplex PCR, and TCRdb kept only the in-frame ones, dropping some. The sample contains around 60,000 clones, roughly nine tenths of which appear only once. The sample consisted of peripheral blood. These receptors were obtained from a man aged 55-75 years with acute or convalescent COVID-19.

The chain employs TRBV20-1 and TRBJ1-5, with D possibly TRBD1 on 5 matching bases. The CDR3 contains 18 residues. CDR1 and CDR2 (germline): DFQATT, SNEGSKA (reference sequence). Trimming cost V 3 bases and J 0 bases, with 21 bases left between them. The CDR3 reads CSASRTGSSGVSNQPQHF. CDR3 bases: TGCAGTGCTAGTCGTACAGGATCTTCAGGTGTTAGCAATCAGCCCCAGCATTTT.

CDR3 sequence reads: CASSYSNVRGQYF. The CDR3 DNA follows: TGTGCCAGCAGTTACTCGAATGTACGGGGGCAGTACTTC. V is TRBV6-5 and J is TRBJ2-7, with D possibly TRBD2 on 5 matching bases. Germline-derived CDR1 and CDR2 are MNHEY and SVGAGI. The CDR3 contains 13 residues. Trimming pared 0 bases from V and 9 bases from J, leaving 12 bases between.

V gene TRBV5-1 combines with J gene TRBJ2-1; 8 bases agree with TRBD1. Germline CDR1 reads SGHRS; CDR2 reads YFSETQ. The CDR3 has 15 amino acids. V lost 4 bases and J lost 3; bases outside the gene matches: 6. The CDR3 DNA reads as TGCGCCAGCAGCATAGCAGGGGGCAGCTACAATGAGCAGTTCTTC. It codes for CASSIAGGSYNEQFF.

Details on this clone: At one end the junction does not follow the germline gene, possibly because of a read error. This chain links TRBV30 with TRBJ1-5; no clear D. The CDR3 is 14 amino acids. Germline V gives CDR1 GTSNPN, CDR2 SVGIG (reference sequence). CDR3 nucleotide sequence: TGTGCCTGGAGCTCGAGGGATAACAGAAACGGACTTTATTTT. Translation: CAWSSRDNRNGLYF.

The V call is TRBV24-1, the J call TRBJ2-1, with a tentative D call TRBD1 (6 bases). V lost 3 bases to trimming and J lost 9 bases, with 11 bases between them. The CDR3 runs to 13 residues. CDR1 and CDR2 (germline): KGHDR, SFDVKD. Here the CDR3 reads CATSDPQGREQFF. CDR3 in DNA: TGTGCCACCAGTGATCCACAGGGTCGTGAGCAGTTCTTC.

The chain joins TRBV4-1 to TRBJ2-7, with D maybe TRBD2 (6 bases). The CDR3 has 15 amino acids. Germline V gene lookup returns CDR1 MGHRA and CDR2 YSYEKL. V was clipped by 0 bases and J by 2 bases, with 11 bases between them. The CDR3 DNA sequence: TGCGCCAGCAGCCAAGAGGACCGCGGGACCTACGAGCAGTACTTC. Protein product: CASSQEDRGTYEQYF.

The chain joins TRBV6-1 to TRBJ2-1, with D possibly being TRBD2 (5 bases). Germline CDR1 is MNHNS and CDR2 is SASEGT. The V gene lost 2 bases and the J gene lost 2 bases, with 10 bases spanning the gap. The CDR3 has 15 amino acids. The CDR3: CASSEISGPYNEQFF. CDR3 coding DNA: TGTGCCAGCAGTGAAATAAGCGGCCCCTACAATGAGCAGTTCTTC.

The chain is built from TRBV20-1 and TRBJ2-5; weak D call: TRBD2 (6 bases). V was pared by 3 bases and J by 2 bases, with 16 bases between. This CDR3 spans 15 amino acids. Germline V CDR1 and CDR2: DFQATT, SNEGSKA (reference sequence). The DNA for the CDR3 is TGCAGTGCTAGTACCAGCCAGGGAGGACAAGAGACCCAGTACTTC. Protein product: CSASTSQGGQETQYF.

DNA of the CDR3: TGTGCCAGCAGCTCAGACGACAGGGGAGATGAAAAACTGTTTTTT. Encoded protein: CASSSDDRGDEKLFF. J is TRBJ1-4 and V is TRBV7-2; TRBD1 matches at 8 bases. Looked up from germline, CDR1 is SGHTA and CDR2 is FQGNSA. The CDR3 runs 15 residues. V shed 4 bases and J 6 bases; nucleotides not matched to a gene: 7.

This clone was seen once. The chain employs TRBV7-3 and TRBJ1-1, with D perhaps TRBD1 (6 bases). CDR3 length: 14 amino acids. Germline values: CDR1 SGHTA, CDR2 FQGTGA. V was trimmed by 0 bases and J by 2 bases, leaving 7 bases between them. DNA for the CDR3: TGTGCCAGCAGCTTAACAGGGGGAAACACTGAAGCTTTCTTT. Protein: CASSLTGGNTEAFF.

CDR3 amino acids: CASSLLGGASNQPQHF. The CDR3 DNA is TGTGCCAGCAGCTTATTGGGGGGGGCTAGCAATCAGCCCCAGCATTTT. The V gene is TRBV7-2, the J gene TRBJ1-5; tentative D call: TRBD1 (6 bases). This CDR3 has 16 amino acids. The germline V gene encodes CDR1 SGHTA and CDR2 FQGNSA. The V end was cut by 2 bases, the J end by 0 bases, with 11 bases between.

The V call is TRBV2, the J call TRBJ1-2; 7 nucleotides line up with TRBD1. The germline CDR1 and CDR2 sequences are SNHLY and FYNNEI. There are 14 residues in the CDR3. J was trimmed by 0 bases and V by 8 bases; bases with no gene match: 6. CDR3 nucleotides: TGTGCCAGCGTCCGACAGGGAGCTAACTATGGCTACACCTTC. Translated, it gives CASVRQGANYGYTF.

The chain employs TRBV29-1 and TRBJ2-2; maybe TRBD2 (6 bases). The CDR3 covers 12 residues. V was trimmed by 7 bases and J by 4 bases, leaving 10 bases between them. Germline CDR1 and CDR2: SQVTM and ANQGSEA. The CDR3 here is CSAGRGTGELFF. The CDR3 region has the DNA TGCAGCGCCGGGCGGGGCACCGGGGAGCTGTTTTTT.

This clone occurred once. The rearrangement joins TRBV5-4 to TRBJ1-1; the D gene is possibly TRBD1 (6 bases). The germline gives CDR1 SGHNT, CDR2 YYREEE (reference sequence). The CDR3 spans 13 residues. V shed 3 bases and J shed 8 bases, with 14 bases lying between them. CDR3: CASSYKDGTEAFF. DNA for the CDR3: TGTGCCAGCAGCTACAAAGATGGGACAGAAGCTTTCTTT.